Following are 26 T cell receptor beta chains from one sample sequenced in a study of CXCR3-negative and CXCR3-positive naive CD8 T cells. Libraries were UMI-labeled 5' RACE TRB cDNA. TCRdb processed the 5' RACE reads again and assigns one entry to each CDR3 protein, with no DNA. This table holds 100,000 to 150,000 distinct CDR3 sequences. The sample was naive CXCR3- CD8+ T cells from blood. Described subset: CD45RO-CCR7+CD27+CD95- naive CD8+ T cells lacking CXCR3 (TNR3-). The receptors derive from a human donor in good health. Some clones in this sample may be carry-over from other donors' samples.

The CDR3 is CASSQDRGTYNEQFF. This chain uses TRBV4-1 with TRBJ2-1; TCRdb calls TRBD1, which cannot be checked without DNA. Germline V CDR1 and CDR2: MGHRA, YSYEKL. The CDR3 is 15 residues long.

The chain uses TRBV7-9 and TRBJ2-1; TCRdb proposes TRBD2, but this gene call is untestable without DNA. The CDR3 loop spans 16 amino acids. Germline lookup yields CDR1 SEHNR and CDR2 FQNEAQ (reference sequence). This CDR3 is CASSLVTSGIYNEQFF.

V is TRBV7-2 and J is TRBJ2-5; TCRdb's D call, TRBD1, is unchecked because there is no DNA. Germline CDR1 is SGHTA and CDR2 is FQGNSA. CDR3 length equals 15 residues. CDR3 sequence reads: CASSSSYWERETQYF.

The chain carries TRBV7-9 and TRBJ2-5; TCRdb reports TRBD2, a call that lacks DNA to check it against. The germline CDR1 and CDR2 sequences are SEHNR and FQNEAQ (reference sequence). This CDR3 region has 18 residues. This chain's CDR3 is CASSPPTGRLAIQETQYF. The whole variable domain, remainder taken from reference TRBV7-9 and TRBJ2-5, is DTGVSQNPRHKITKRGQNVTFRCDPISEHNRLYWYRQTLGQGPEFLTYFQNEAQLEKSRLLSDRFSAERPKGSFSTLEIQRTEQGDSAMYLCASSPPTGRLAIQETQYFGPGTRLLVL.

The genes are TRBV13 and TRBJ2-5; lacking DNA, the TRBD2 call made by TCRdb goes unchecked. From germline, CDR1 is PRHDT and CDR2 FYEKMQ (reference sequence). The CDR3 spans 15 residues. The CDR3: CASSPVRTLEETQYF.

V and J are TRBV6-2 or TRBV6-3 and TRBJ2-1. The CDR3 length is 13 residues. Looked up from germline, CDR1 is MNHEY and CDR2 is SVGEGT. The CDR3 loop reads CASSYGDYNEQFF.

Here the CDR3 reads CSARPGTSDIGELFF. The genes are TRBV20-1 and TRBJ2-2; there is no DNA to check the TCRdb D call of TRBD1. Looked up from germline, CDR1 is DFQATT and CDR2 is SNEGSKA (reference sequence). The CDR3 has 15 amino acids.

This sequence joins TRBV7-9 and TRBJ2-1; TCRdb's D call of TRBD1 is untestable without DNA. The germline CDR1 and CDR2 sequences are SEHNR and FQNEAQ (reference sequence). The CDR3 has 14 amino acids. CDR3 in amino acids: CASSPDGGYNEQFF.

This chain uses TRBV29-1 with TRBJ2-3; TCRdb reports TRBD1, a call that lacks DNA to check it against. The CDR3 is made up of 13 amino acids. Germline loops: CDR1 SQVTM, CDR2 ANQGSEA. This CDR3 reads CSVGTGVIDTQYF.

The chain has TRBV12-3 or TRBV12-4 and TRBJ2-1; without DNA, the TCRdb call of TRBD1 cannot be checked. The CDR3 spans 13 residues. The CDR3 here is CASRQTGYNEQFF.

This sequence joins TRBV2 and TRBJ2-7; absent DNA, TCRdb's TRBD1 call cannot be checked. This CDR3 has 15 amino acids. Germline CDR1 is SNHLY and CDR2 is FYNNEI. CDR3 residues: CASSEVGGSTHEQYF. Filled out from reference TRBV2 and TRBJ2-7, the complete variable domain reads EPEVTQTPSHQVTQMGQEVILRCVPISNHLYFYWYRQILGQKVEFLVSFYNNEISEKSEIFDDQFSVERPDGSNFTLKIRSTKLEDSAMYFCASSEVGGSTHEQYFGPGTRLTVT.

V gene TRBV19 combines with J gene TRBJ2-2; TCRdb indicates TRBD1, and absent DNA this call remains unverified. This CDR3 region has 19 residues. Germline CDR1 is LNHDA and CDR2 is SQIVND (reference sequence). The CDR3 is CASSRGAQLLARNTGELFF.

The chain uses TRBV20-1 and TRBJ2-7; TCRdb selects TRBD2, and the lack of DNA leaves this call unchecked. CDR1 DFQATT and CDR2 SNEGSKA come from the germline V gene (reference sequence). The CDR3 is 15 residues long. The chain's CDR3 is CSAREFLREDYEQYF.

The gene calls are TRBV20-1 and TRBJ2-7; with no DNA, the TCRdb D assignment of TRBD2 cannot be verified. The CDR3 loop spans 17 amino acids. Per the germline V gene, CDR1 is DFQATT and CDR2 is SNEGSKA (reference sequence). This chain's CDR3 is CSADEPGTSGSTYEQYF.

The chain has TRBV7-9 and TRBJ2-7. The germline V gene has CDR1 SEHNR and CDR2 FQNEAQ (reference sequence). This CDR3 contains 14 residues. This CDR3 reads CASSLAGKTYEQYF.

J is TRBJ1-1 and V is TRBV29-1. Per germline, CDR1 SQVTM and CDR2 ANQGSEA. The CDR3 spans 13 residues. The CDR3 here is CSVVDGLGTEAFF.

The chain carries TRBV24-1 and TRBJ2-2. The CDR3 consists of 14 residues. The germline CDR1 and CDR2 sequences are KGHDR and SFDVKD. CDR3: CATSVRGNTGELFF.

The J gene is TRBJ1-2, the V gene TRBV20-1; lacking DNA, the TRBD1 call made by TCRdb goes unchecked. Germline V gene lookup returns CDR1 DFQATT and CDR2 SNEGSKA (reference sequence). CDR3 length: 11 residues. The CDR3: CSAREDRSYTF.

This CDR3 is CSARDHNRAFDSPLHF. V gene TRBV20-1 combines with J gene TRBJ1-6; TCRdb selects TRBD1, and the lack of DNA leaves this call unchecked. CDR3 length: 16 residues. The germline V gene has CDR1 DFQATT and CDR2 SNEGSKA (reference sequence).

The chain has TRBV4-1 and TRBJ2-7. CDR1 and CDR2 from the germline V gene are MGHRA and YSYEKL. This CDR3 is 15 amino acids long. CDR3: CASSQDSASSYEQYF.

V gene TRBV5-1 combines with J gene TRBJ2-7; the TCRdb call, TRBD2, lacks DNA for checking. Germline V lookup: CDR1 SGHRS, CDR2 YFSETQ. This CDR3 region has 14 residues. CDR3 loop: CASSFWQGSYEQYF.

The chain is built from TRBV10-3 and TRBJ1-2; TCRdb returns TRBD1, unconfirmable since there is no DNA. The CDR3 is 15 amino acids. The germline V gene encodes CDR1 ENHRY and CDR2 SYGVKD. The CDR3 sequence is CAIGVNTGDGYGYTF.

The rearrangement links TRBV12-3 or TRBV12-4 to TRBJ2-3; TCRdb calls TRBD2, which cannot be checked without DNA. This CDR3 contains 15 residues. The CDR3 sequence: CASSDIAGVTDTQYF.

The CDR3 sequence is CASGWQASSYNEQFF. V gene TRBV6-1 combines with J gene TRBJ2-1. Per the germline V gene, CDR1 is MNHNS and CDR2 is SASEGT. There are 15 residues in the CDR3.

The V call is TRBV12-3 or TRBV12-4, the J call TRBJ2-3; TCRdb returns TRBD1, unconfirmable since there is no DNA. This CDR3 comprises 15 residues. This CDR3 reads CASSRDGKETDTQYF.

The CDR3 here is CASSLGGQGFETQYF. The chain combines TRBV12-3 or TRBV12-4 with TRBJ2-5; absent DNA, TCRdb's TRBD1 call cannot be checked. CDR3 length: 15 amino acids.